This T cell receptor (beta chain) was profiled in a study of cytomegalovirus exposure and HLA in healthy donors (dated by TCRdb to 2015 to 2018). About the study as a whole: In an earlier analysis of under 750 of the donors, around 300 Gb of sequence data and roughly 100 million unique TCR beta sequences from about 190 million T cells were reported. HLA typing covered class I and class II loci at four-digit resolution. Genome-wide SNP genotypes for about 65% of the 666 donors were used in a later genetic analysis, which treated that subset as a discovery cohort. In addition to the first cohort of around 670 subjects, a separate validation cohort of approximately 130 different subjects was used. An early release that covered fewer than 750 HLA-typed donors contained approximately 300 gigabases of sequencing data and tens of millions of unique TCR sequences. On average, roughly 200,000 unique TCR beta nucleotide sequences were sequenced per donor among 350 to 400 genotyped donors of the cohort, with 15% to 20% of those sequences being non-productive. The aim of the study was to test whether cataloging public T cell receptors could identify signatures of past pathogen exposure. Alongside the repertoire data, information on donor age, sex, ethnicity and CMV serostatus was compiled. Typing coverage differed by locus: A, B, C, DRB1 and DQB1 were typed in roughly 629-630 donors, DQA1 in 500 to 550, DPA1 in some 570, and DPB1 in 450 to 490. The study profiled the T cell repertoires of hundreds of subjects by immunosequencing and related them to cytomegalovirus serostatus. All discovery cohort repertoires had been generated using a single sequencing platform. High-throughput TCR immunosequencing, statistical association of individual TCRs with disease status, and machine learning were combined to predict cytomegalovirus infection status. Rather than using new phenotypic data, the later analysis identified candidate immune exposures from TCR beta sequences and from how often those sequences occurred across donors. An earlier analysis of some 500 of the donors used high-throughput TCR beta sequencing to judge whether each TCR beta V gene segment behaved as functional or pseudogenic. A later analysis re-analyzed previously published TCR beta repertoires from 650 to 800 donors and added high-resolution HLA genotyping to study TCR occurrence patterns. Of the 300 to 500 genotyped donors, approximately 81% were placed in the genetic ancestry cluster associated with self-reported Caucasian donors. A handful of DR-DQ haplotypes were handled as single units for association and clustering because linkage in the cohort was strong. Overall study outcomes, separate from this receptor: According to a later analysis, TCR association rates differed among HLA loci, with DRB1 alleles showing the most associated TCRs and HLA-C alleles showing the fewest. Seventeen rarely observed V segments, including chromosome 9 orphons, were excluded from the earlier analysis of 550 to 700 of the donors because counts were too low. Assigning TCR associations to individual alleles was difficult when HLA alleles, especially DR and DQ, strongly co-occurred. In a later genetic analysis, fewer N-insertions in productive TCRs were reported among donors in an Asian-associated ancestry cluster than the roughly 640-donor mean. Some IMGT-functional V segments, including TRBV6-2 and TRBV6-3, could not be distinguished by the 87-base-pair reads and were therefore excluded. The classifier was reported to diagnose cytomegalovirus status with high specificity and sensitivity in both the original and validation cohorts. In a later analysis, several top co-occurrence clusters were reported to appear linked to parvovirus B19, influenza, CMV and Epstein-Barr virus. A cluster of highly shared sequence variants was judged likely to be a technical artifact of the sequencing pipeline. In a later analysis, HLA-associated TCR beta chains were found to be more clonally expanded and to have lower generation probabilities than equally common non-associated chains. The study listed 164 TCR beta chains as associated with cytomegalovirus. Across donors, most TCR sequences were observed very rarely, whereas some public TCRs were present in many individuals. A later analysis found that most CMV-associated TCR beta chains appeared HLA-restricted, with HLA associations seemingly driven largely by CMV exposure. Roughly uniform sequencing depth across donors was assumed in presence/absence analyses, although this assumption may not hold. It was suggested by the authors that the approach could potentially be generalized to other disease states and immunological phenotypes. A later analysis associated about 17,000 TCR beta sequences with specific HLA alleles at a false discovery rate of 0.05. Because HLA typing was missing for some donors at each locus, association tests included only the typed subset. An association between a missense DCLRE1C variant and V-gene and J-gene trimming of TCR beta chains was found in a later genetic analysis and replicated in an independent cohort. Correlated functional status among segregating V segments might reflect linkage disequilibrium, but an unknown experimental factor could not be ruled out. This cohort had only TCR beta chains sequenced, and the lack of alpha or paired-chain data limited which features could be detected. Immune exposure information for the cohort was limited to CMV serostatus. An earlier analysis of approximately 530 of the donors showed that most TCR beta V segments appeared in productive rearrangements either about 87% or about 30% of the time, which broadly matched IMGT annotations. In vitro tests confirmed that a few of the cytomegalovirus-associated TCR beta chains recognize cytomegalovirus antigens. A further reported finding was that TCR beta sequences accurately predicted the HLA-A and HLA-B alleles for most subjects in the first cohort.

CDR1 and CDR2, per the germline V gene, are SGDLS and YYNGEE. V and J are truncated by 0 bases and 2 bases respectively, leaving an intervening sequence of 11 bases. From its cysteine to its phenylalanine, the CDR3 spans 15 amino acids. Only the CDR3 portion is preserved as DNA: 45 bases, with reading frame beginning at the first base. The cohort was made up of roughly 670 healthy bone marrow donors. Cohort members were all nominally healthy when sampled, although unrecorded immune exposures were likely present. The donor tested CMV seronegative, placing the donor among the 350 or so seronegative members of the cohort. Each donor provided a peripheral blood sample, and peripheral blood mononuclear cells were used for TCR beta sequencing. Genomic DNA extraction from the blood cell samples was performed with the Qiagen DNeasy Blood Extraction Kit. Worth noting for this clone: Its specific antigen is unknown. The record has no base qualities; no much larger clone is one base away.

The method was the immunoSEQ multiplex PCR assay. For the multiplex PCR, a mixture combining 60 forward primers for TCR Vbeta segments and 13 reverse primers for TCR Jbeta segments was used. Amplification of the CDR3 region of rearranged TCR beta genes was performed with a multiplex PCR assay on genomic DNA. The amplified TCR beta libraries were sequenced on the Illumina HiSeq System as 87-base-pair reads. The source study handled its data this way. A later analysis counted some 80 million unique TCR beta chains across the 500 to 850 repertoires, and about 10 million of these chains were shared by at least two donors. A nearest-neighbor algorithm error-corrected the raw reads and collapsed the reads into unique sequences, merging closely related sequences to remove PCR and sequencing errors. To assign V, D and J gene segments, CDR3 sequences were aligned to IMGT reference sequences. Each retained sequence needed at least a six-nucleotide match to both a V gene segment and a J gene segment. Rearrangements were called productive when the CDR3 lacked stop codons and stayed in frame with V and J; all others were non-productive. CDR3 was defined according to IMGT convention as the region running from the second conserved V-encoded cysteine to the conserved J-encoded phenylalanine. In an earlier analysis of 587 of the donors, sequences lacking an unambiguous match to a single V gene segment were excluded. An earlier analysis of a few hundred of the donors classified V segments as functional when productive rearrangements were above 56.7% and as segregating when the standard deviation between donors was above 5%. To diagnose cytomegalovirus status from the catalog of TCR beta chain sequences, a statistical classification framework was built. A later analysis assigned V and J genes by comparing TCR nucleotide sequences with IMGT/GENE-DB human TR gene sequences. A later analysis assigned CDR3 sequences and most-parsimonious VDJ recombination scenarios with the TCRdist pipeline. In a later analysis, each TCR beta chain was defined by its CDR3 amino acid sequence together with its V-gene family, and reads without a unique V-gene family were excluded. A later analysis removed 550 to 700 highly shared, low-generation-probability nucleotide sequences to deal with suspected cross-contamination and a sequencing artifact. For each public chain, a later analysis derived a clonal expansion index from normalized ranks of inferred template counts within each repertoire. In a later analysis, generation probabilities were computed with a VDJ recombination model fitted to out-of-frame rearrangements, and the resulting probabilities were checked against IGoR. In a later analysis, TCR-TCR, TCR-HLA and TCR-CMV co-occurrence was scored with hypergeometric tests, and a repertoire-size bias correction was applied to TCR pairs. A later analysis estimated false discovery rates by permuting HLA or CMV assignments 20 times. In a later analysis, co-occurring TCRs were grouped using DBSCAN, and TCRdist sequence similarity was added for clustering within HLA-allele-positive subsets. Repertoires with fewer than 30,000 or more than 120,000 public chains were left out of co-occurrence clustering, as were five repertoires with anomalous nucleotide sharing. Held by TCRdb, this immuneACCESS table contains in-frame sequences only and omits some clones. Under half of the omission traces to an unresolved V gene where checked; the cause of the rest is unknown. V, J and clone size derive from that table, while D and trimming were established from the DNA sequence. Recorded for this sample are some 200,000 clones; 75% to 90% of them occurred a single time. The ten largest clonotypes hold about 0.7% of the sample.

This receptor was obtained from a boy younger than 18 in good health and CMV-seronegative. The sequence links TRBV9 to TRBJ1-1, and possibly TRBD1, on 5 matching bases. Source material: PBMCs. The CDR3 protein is CASSVEGRANTEAFF. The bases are TGTGCCAGCAGCGTAGAGGGCAGGGCCAACACTGAAGCTTTCTTT.